The T cell receptor beta chain described here comes from a study of beta chain features in type 1 diabetes. Per germline, CDR1 ENHRY and CDR2 SYGVKD. This CDR3 is built from 15 residues. With V trimmed by 4 bases and J by 0 bases, 3 bases remained unmatched. Expressed TCRB transcripts got sequenced, as all isolated RNA was reverse transcribed. The repertoire was sequenced with immunoSEQ multiplex PCR; TCRdb's copy has only in-frame clones and lacks some. The profile shows over 150,000 clones, about 8.1% of them singletons. Averaging about 116 mL, one heparinised blood draw was given by each donor. Study results and limitations: Short templates might get an advantage during PCR, and this would be equal in patients and controls.

This clone has more than one count but fewer than ten. Its antigen is not known. The chain joins TRBV10-3 to TRBJ1-3; 7 bases map to TRBD1. The source of this sequence is a man aged 18 to 35 in good health. The sequencing sample was made of central memory CD4+ T cells from blood. CDR3 nucleotide sequence: TGTGCCATCAGTGGACAGGGTAGCTCTGGAAACACCATATATTTT. This sequence encodes CAISGQGSSGNTIYF.